This entry describes one T cell receptor beta chain. Antigen: not known. This sample was included in a study of T cells after yellow fever vaccination. Study-wide context: With SMART-Seq v4 Ultra Low Input, the fractions containing low cell numbers were prepared. General study findings and limits: The study re-detected most primary-vaccination clones after the booster (96% CD4, roughly 85% CD8). The bulk population could contribute abundant contaminating clonotypes to FACS-sorted repertoires.

TCRdb recomputed calls from the 5' RACE reads with MiXCR, one row per CDR3 protein. The table has under 200,000 distinct CDR3 sequences, approximately 9.9% seen once. Trimming took 7 bases from V and 5 from J, leaving 12 bases between them. Germline V gene data show CDR1 as MNHEY and CDR2 as SMNVEV (reference sequence). The CDR3 is 12 amino acids. The sequences come from CD8+ T cells sorted from PBMCs, collected 15 days after the yellow fever booster vaccination. This receptor was obtained from a man aged 18-30 years who received the YFV17D yellow fever vaccine. This chain links TRBV27 with TRBJ2-7, with D maybe TRBD1 (6 bases). The CDR3 region has the DNA TGTGCCAGCATCCTGGACAGAAACGAGCAGTACGTC. This translates into CASILDRNEQYV.